These 12 T cell receptor beta chains were all obtained from the same sample, sequenced in a study of cytomegalovirus exposure and HLA in healthy donors. Produced via immunoSEQ multiplex PCR; TCRdb's table is partial and in-frame only. The sample shows about 280,000 clones, roughly 90% of them seen only once. The sequenced sample consisted of PBMCs. The receptors come from a woman aged 18-29 years in good health and CMV-seronegative.

The CDR3 region has the DNA TGCGCCAGCAGCTGGGGGGAAAAGGGGGCTCGGTCCTACGAGCAGTACTTC. It yields the protein CASSWGEKGARSYEQYF. The chain couples TRBV4-1 to TRBJ2-7; D might be TRBD1 (7 bases). Trimming removed 5 bases from V and 1 base from J, with 21 bases in between. CDR1 is MGHRA, CDR2 YSYEKL, per germline. There are 17 residues in the CDR3.

The chain recombines TRBV5-1 with TRBJ1-6; possibly TRBD1 for D (6 bases). Germline V gives CDR1 SGHRS, CDR2 YFSETQ. The V and J ends lost 5 bases and 7 bases respectively, with 16 bases between them. The CDR3 has 15 amino acids. In DNA form, the CDR3 reads TGCGCCAGCAGTTTTACAGGGCAGGCAAATTCACCCCTCCACTTT. Translation: CASSFTGQANSPLHF. Full variable domain (rest looked up from reference TRBV5-1 and TRBJ1-6): KAGVTQTPRYLIKTRGQQVTLSCSPISGHRSVSWYQQTPGQGLQFLFEYFSETQRNKGNFPGRFSGRQFSNSRSEMNVSTLELGDSALYLCASSFTGQANSPLHFGNGTRLTVT.

The V and J genes are TRBV25-1 and TRBJ2-7; tentatively, D is TRBD2 (5 bases). CDR3 length equals 16 residues. V lost 0 bases to trimming and J lost 4 bases, with 16 bases between them. Looked up from germline, CDR1 is MGHDK and CDR2 is SYGVNS. This chain's CDR3 is CASSEYGGAPPYEQYF. In DNA, the CDR3 is TGTGCCAGCAGTGAATATGGAGGCGCCCCTCCTTACGAGCAGTACTTC.

This clone appeared a few times. The chain recombines TRBV7-2 with TRBJ1-2, with TRBD1 matching 8 bases. Germline CDR1 reads SGHTA; CDR2 reads FQGNSA. The CDR3 contains 13 residues. V trimming: 5 bases; J trimming: 8 bases; junction bases outside the gene matches: 7. The CDR3 DNA sequence: TGTGCCAGCAGCCGGGGACAGGAAGGCGGCTACACCTTC. Amino acid sequence: CASSRGQEGGYTF.

This rearrangement joins TRBV28 to TRBJ2-1; D possibly corresponds to TRBD2 (5 bases). Trimming removed 7 bases at V and 2 bases at J, with 15 bases between. The CDR3 has 15 residues. Germline-derived CDR1 and CDR2 are MDHEN and SYDVKM. This CDR3 reads CASIWSGSPYNEQFF. As DNA, the CDR3 is TGTGCCAGCATATGGAGCGGCTCCCCCTACAATGAGCAGTTCTTC. Combining the CDR3 with reference TRBV28 and TRBJ2-1 gives the whole variable domain DVKVTQSSRYLVKRTGEKVFLECVQDMDHENMFWYRQDPGLGLRLIYFSYDVKMKEKGDIPEGYSVSREKKERFSLILESASTNQTSMYLCASIWSGSPYNEQFFGPGTRLTVL.

The V call is TRBV4-1, the J call TRBJ1-1; no clear D. Germline loops: CDR1 MGHRA, CDR2 YSYEKL. V lost 5 bases, J lost 1 base, and 11 bases lay in between. The CDR3 spans 14 residues. CDR3 DNA sequence: TGCGCCAGCAGCTGGACGGAGGGGAACACTGAAGCTTTCTTT. Translated: CASSWTEGNTEAFF.

The chain has TRBV4-1 and TRBJ1-2; D might be TRBD1 (6 bases). This CDR3 region has 15 residues. The V and J ends lost 2 bases and 4 bases respectively, with 14 bases between them. Per germline, CDR1 MGHRA and CDR2 YSYEKL. The CDR3 loop is CASSQPLTGPYGYTF. DNA for the CDR3: TGCGCCAGCAGCCAACCCCTGACAGGCCCCTATGGCTACACCTTC.

V and J are TRBV28 and TRBJ1-5; 10 positions agree with TRBD1. The CDR3 runs to 14 residues. In germline, CDR1 is MDHEN, CDR2 SYDVKM. The V segment lost 8 bases and the J segment 7 bases; nucleotides outside the gene matches: 8. The CDR3 loop reads CASAGTGVWQPQHF. CDR3 DNA: TGTGCCAGCGCCGGGACAGGGGTTTGGCAGCCCCAGCATTTT.

The chain joins TRBV28 to TRBJ2-7, with TRBD1 matching 8 bases. CDR3 length equals 15 residues. Germline V gives CDR1 MDHEN, CDR2 SYDVKM. With V trimmed by 5 bases and J by 6 bases, 12 bases remained unmatched. The DNA of the CDR3 is TGTGCCAGCAGTGATCCGGGACAGGTTTTTGGCGAGCAGTACTTC. This encodes CASSDPGQVFGEQYF.

The chain links TRBV18 to TRBJ2-7, with D uncertain. Deletions cut 0 bases from V and 3 bases from J, with 18 bases between. This CDR3 spans 17 amino acids. The germline gives CDR1 KGHSH, CDR2 LQKENI. DNA for the CDR3: TGTGCCAGCTCACCACCACGCGAACCACTATCCCGCTACGAGCAGTACTTC. Translating it yields CASSPPREPLSRYEQYF.

The chain joins TRBV27 to TRBJ2-7, with TRBD2 matching over 15 bases. CDR1 and CDR2 from the germline V gene are MNHEY and SMNVEV (reference sequence). CDR3 length: 17 amino acids. The J segment lost 6 bases and the V segment lost 2 bases, leaving 8 bases of the junction unmatched. CDR3 protein: CASSLPGLAGGLGEQYF. As DNA, the CDR3 is TGTGCCAGCAGTTTACCGGGACTAGCGGGAGGTCTCGGCGAGCAGTACTTC.

The chain is built from TRBV4-1 and TRBJ1-4; the D gene is possibly TRBD1 (6 bases). V lost 4 bases to trimming and J lost 0 bases, with 9 bases between them. In germline, CDR1 is MGHRA, CDR2 YSYEKL. This CDR3 spans 15 amino acids. The DNA for the CDR3 is TGCGCCAGCAGCCGGGGGCCTGCAACTAATGAAAAACTGTTTTTT. Protein sequence: CASSRGPATNEKLFF.